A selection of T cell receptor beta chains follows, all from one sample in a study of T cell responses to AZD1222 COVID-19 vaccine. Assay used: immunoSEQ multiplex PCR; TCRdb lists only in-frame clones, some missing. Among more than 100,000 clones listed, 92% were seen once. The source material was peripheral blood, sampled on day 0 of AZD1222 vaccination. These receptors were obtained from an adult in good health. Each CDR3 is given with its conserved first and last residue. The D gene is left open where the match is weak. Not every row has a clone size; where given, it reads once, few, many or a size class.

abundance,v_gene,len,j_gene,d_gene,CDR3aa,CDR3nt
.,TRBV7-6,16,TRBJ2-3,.,CASSPLRGRDTDTQYF,TGTGCCAGCAGTCCCTTGCGGGGCAGGGACACAGATACGCAGTATTTT
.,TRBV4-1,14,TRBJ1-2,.,CASSQEAGSYGYTF,TGCGCCAGCAGCCAGGAGGCAGGGAGTTATGGCTACACCTTC
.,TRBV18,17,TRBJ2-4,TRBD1,CASSQLPGQGNPNIQYF,TGTGCCAGCTCACAACTTCCTGGACAGGGTAATCCAAACATTCAGTACTTC
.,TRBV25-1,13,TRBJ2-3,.,CASRTAGVDTQYF,TGTGCCAGCAGGACGGCAGGGGTAGATACGCAGTATTTT
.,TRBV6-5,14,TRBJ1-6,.,CASSSRGGNSPLHF,TGTGCCAGCAGTAGCAGGGGAGGGAATTCACCCCTCCACTTT
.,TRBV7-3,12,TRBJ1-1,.,CASSRPGTEAFF,TGTGCCAGCAGCCGGCCCGGTACTGAAGCTTTCTTT
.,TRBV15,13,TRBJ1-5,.,CATSRDLGGIAHF,TGTGCCACCAGCAGAGATCTTGGGGGGATCGCGCATTTT
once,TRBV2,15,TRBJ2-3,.,CASRILASGTDTQYF,TGTGCCAGCAGGATTCTAGCTTCGGGCACAGATACGCAGTATTTT
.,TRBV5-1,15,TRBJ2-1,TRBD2,CASSLMGGGAEEQFF,TGCGCCAGCAGCTTAATGGGCGGGGGGGCCGAGGAGCAGTTCTTC
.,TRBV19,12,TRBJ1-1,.,CASSTQGGDAFF,TGTGCCAGTAGCACTCAAGGGGGGGATGCTTTCTTT
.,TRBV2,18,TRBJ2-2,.,CASSEASGALFNTGELFF,TGTGCCAGCAGTGAAGCCTCGGGGGCGCTTTTCAACACCGGGGAGCTGTTTTTT